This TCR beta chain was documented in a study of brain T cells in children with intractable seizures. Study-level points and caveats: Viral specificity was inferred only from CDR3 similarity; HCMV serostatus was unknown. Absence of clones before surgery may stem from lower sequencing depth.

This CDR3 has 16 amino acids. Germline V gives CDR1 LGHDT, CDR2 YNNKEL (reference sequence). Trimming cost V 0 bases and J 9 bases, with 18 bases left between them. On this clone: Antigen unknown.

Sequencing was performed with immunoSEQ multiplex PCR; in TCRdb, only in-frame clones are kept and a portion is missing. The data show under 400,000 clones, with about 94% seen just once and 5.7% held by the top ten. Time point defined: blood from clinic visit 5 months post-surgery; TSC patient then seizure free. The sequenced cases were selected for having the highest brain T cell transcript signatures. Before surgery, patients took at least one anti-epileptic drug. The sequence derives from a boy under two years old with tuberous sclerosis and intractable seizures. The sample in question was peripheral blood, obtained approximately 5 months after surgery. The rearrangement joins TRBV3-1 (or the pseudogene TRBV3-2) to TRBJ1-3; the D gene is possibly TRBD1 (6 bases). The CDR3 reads CASSQDSQGKRTTIYF. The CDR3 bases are TGTGCCAGCAGCCAAGATTCGCAGGGGAAGAGAACCACCATATATTTT.